The T cell receptor (beta chain) described here comes from a study of CD8+ T cells in alopecia areata. Study details: The authors scored treated patients' severity by affected scalp percentage.

Extracted RNA was reverse transcribed into cDNA, the sequencing template. Using immunoSEQ multiplex PCR, the repertoire was profiled, and TCRdb retains in-frame clones only, with some absent. The table includes about 160,000 clones, under 70% detected once. CDR3 length equals 16 residues. V lost 0 bases to trimming and J lost 6 bases; unmatched junction nucleotides: 8. CDR1 is ENHRY and CDR2 is SYGVKD in the germline V gene. Indicated treatment: oral pan-JAK inhibitor, 5-10 mg twice daily. Study-wide results and caveats: In scalp and blood during tofacitinib, many expanded lesional clones persisted.

As to this clone: Its antigen is currently unknown.

The sequence was obtained from a human donor with alopecia areata. The chain uses TRBV10-3 and TRBJ1-5; 7 bases are a match to TRBD1. The sequencing used CD4+ T cells sorted from blood, collected at week 4, from a patient treated with tofacitinib. DNA for the CDR3: TGTGCCATCAGTGAGTCCGGCACAGGGGCGGGTCAGCCCCAGCATTTT. It translates to CAISESGTGAGQPQHF.